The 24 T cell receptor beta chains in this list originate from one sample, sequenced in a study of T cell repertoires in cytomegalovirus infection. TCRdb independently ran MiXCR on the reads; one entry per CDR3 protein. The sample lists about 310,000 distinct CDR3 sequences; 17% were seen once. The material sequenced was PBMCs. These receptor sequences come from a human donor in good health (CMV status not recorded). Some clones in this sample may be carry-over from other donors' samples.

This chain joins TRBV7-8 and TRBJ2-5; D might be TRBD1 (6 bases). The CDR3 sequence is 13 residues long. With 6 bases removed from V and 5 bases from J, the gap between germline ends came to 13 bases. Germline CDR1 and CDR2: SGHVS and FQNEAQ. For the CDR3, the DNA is TGTGCCAGCAGGAAACAGGGTTCTGAGACCCAGTACTTC. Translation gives CASRKQGSETQYF.

The CDR3 here is CAISARTGAGEKLFF. CDR3 in DNA: TGTGCCATCAGTGCCCGGACAGGGGCCGGGGAAAAACTGTTTTTT. The chain employs TRBV10-3 and TRBJ1-4; 9 bases fit TRBD1. V lost 4 bases, J lost 8 bases, and 8 bases stayed unmatched. Germline CDR1 ENHRY, CDR2 SYGVKD. The CDR3 runs to 15 residues.

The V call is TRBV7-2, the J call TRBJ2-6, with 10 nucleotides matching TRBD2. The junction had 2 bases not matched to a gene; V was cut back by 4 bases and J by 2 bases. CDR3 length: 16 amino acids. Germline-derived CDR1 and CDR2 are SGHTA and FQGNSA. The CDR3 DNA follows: TGTGCCAGCAGCTCAAGCGGGGGGGCTGGGGCCAACGTCCTGACTTTC. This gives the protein CASSSSGGAGANVLTF.

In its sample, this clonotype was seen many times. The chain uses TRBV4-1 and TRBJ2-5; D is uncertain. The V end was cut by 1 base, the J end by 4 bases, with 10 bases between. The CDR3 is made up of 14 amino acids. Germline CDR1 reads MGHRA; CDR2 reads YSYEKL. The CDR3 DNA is TGCGCCAGCAGCCAAGTAGGTGGGTTAGAGACCCAGTACTTC. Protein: CASSQVGGLETQYF.

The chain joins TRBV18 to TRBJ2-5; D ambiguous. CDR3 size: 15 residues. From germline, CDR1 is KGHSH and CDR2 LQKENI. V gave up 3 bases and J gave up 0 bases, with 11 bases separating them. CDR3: CASSPAGAYQETQYF. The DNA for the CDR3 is TGTGCCAGCTCACCGGCAGGAGCGTACCAAGAGACCCAGTACTTC. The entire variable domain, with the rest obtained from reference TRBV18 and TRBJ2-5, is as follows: NAGVMQNPRHLVRRRGQEARLRCSPMKGHSHVYWYRQLPEEGLKFMVYLQKENIIDESGMPKERFSAEFPKEGPSILRIQQVVRGDSAAYFCASSPAGAYQETQYFGPGTRLLVL.

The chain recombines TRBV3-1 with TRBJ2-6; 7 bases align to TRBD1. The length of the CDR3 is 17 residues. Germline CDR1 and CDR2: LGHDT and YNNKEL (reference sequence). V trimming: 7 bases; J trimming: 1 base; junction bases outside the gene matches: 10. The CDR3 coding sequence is TGTGCCAGCACCGACACAGGGGTTTTTTCTGGGGCCAACGTCCTGACTTTC. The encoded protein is CASTDTGVFSGANVLTF.

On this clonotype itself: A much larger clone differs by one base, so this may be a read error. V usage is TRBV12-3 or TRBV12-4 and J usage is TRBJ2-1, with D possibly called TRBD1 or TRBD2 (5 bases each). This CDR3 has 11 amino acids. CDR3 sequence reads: CACSWGNEQFF. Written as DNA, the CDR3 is TGTGCCTGCAGTTGGGGGAATGAGCAGTTCTTC.

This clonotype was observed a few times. As DNA, the CDR3 is TGTGCCAGCAGTTACTCGAGGGGATCTCACTATGGCTACACCTTC. Its translation is CASSYSRGSHYGYTF. The rearrangement joins TRBV6-6 to TRBJ1-2; a possible D gene is TRBD1 (5 bases). Germline CDR1 and CDR2: MNHNY and SVGAGI (reference sequence). Trimming removed 0 bases from V and 3 bases from J, with 11 bases in between. This CDR3 spans 15 amino acids.

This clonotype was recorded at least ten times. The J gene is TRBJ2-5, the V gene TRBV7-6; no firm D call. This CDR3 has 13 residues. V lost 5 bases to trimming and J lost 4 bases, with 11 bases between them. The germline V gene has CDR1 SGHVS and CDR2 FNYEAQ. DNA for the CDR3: TGTGCCAGCAGCCGTATTACGACAGAGACCCAGTACTTC. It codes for CASSRITTETQYF.

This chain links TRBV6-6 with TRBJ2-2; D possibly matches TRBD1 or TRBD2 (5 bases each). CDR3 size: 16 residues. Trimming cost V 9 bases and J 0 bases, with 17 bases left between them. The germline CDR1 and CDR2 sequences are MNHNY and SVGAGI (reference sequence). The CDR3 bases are TGTGCCAGTATATTTTCGGGGACCGCGAACACCGGGGAGCTGTTTTTT. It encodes CASIFSGTANTGELFF.

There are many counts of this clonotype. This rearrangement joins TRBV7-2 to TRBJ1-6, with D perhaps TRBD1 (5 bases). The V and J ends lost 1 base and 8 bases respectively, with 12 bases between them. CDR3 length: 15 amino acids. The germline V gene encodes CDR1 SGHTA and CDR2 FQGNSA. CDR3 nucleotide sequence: TGTGCCAGCAGCTTAGGGCAGGGATTGGATTCACCCCTCCACTTT. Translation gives CASSLGQGLDSPLHF.

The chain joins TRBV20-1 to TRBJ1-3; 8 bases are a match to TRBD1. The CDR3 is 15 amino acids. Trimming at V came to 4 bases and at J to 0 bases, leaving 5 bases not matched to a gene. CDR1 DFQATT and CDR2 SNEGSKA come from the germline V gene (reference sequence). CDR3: CSATGGAGSGNTIYF. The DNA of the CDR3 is TGCAGTGCTACAGGGGGCGCAGGCTCTGGAAACACCATATATTTT.

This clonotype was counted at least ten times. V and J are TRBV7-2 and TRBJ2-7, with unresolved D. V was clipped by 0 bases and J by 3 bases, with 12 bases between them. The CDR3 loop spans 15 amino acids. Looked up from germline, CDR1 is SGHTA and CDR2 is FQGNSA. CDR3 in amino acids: CASSLAKTAGYEQYF. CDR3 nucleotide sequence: TGTGCCAGCAGCTTAGCCAAGACTGCAGGCTACGAGCAGTACTTC. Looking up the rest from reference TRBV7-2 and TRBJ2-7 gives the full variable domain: GAGVSQSPSNKVTEKGKDVELRCDPISGHTALYWYRQSLGQGLEFLIYFQGNSAPDKSGLPSDRFSAERTGGSVSTLTIQRTQQEDSAVYLCASSLAKTAGYEQYFGPGTRLTVT.

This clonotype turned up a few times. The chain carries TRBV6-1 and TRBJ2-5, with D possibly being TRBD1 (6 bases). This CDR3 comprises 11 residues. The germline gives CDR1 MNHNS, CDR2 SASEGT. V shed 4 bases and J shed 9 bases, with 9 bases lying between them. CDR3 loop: CASSGRTAQYF. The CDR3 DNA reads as TGTGCCAGCAGTGGAAGGACAGCCCAGTACTTC.

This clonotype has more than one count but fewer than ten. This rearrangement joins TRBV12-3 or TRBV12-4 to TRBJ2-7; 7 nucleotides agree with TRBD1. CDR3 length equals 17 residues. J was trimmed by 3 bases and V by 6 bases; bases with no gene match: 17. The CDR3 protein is CASSLEAGGAFGYEQYF. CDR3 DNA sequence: TGTGCCAGCAGCTTGGAGGCAGGGGGTGCTTTTGGCTACGAGCAGTACTTC.

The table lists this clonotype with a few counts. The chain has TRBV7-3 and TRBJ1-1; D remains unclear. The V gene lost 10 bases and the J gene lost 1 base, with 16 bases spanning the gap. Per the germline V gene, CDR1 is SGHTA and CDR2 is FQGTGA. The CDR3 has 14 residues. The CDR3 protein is CATKLDARNTEAFF. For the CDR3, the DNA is TGTGCCACAAAATTGGACGCAAGGAACACTGAAGCTTTCTTT. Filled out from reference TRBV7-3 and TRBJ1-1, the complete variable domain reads GAGVSQTPSNKVTEKGKYVELRCDPISGHTALYWYRQSLGQGPEFLIYFQGTGAADDSGLPNDRFFAVRPEGSVSTLKIQRTERGDSAVYLCATKLDARNTEAFFGQGTRLTVV.

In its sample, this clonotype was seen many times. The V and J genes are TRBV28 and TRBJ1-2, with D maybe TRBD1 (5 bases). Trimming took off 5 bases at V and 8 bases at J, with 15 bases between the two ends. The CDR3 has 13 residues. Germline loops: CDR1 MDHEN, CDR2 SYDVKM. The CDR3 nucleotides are TGTGCCAGCAGTAAACCAACCTGGGGGGGCTACACCTTC. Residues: CASSKPTWGGYTF.

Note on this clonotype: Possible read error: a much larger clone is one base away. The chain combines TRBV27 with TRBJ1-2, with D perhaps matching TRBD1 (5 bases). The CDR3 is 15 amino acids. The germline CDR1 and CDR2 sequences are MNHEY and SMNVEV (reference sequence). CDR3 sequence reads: CANSYGTTANYGYTF. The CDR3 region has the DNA TGTGCCAACAGTTACGGGACTACAGCTAACTATGGCTACACCTTC.

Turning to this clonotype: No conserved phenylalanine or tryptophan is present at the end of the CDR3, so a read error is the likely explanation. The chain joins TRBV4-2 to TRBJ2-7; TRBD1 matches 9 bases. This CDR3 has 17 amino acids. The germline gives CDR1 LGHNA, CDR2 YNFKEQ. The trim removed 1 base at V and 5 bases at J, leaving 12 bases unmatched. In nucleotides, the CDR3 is TGTGCCAGCAGCCAAGTTAGGTCGGGACAGGGATCCCACGAGCAGTACCTC. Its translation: CASSQVRSGQGSHEQYL.

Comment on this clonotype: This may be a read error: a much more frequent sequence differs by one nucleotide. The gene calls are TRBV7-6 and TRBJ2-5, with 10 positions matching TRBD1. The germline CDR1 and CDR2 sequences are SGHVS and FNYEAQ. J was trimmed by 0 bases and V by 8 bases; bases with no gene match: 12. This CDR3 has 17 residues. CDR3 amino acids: CASGRRWDRGYQETQYF. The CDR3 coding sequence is TGTGCCAGCGGCCGCAGATGGGACAGGGGTTACCAAGAGACCCAGTACTTC.

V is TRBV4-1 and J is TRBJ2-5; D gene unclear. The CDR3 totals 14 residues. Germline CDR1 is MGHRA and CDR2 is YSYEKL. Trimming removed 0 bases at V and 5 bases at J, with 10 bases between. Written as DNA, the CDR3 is TGCGCCAGCAGCCAAGATCAGATCTGGGAGACCCAGTACTTC. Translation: CASSQDQIWETQYF.

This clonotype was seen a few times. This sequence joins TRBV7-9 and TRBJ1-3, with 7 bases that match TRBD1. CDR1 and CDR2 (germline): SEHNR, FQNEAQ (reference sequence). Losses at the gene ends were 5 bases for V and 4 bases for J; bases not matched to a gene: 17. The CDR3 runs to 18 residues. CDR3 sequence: CASSPPGQSSGTGNTIYF. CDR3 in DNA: TGTGCCAGCAGCCCTCCGGGACAGTCCTCGGGGACAGGAAACACCATATATTTT.

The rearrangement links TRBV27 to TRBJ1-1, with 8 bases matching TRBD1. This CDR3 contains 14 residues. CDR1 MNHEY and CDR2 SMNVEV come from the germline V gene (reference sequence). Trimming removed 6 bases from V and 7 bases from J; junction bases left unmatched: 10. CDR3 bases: TGTGCCAGCAGGGCCTCGGTACAGGGGGGTGAAGCTTTCTTT. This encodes CASRASVQGGEAFF.

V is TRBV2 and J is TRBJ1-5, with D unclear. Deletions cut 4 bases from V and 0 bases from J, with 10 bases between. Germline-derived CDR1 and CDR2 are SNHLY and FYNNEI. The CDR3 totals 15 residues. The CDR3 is CASSVNRNSNQPQHF. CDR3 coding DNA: TGTGCCAGCAGTGTAAATCGGAATAGCAATCAGCCCCAGCATTTT.